The source of this TCR beta chain is a study of Graves' ophthalmopathy and Graves' hyperthyroidism. Overall study results and limits: Most clonotypes expanded in thyroid above 0.001 frequency were present in blood too.

Germline V gene sequence: CDR1 MGHDK, CDR2 SYGVNS. V lost 5 bases, J lost 8 bases, and 22 bases lay in between. The CDR3 has 17 amino acids. Concerning this clonotype: Its antigen is not known.

Transcripts of RNA were the source for amplifying TCR beta CDR3 regions. After a first-round RT-PCR with HTBI primers, a second-round multiplex PCR was run. TCRdb processed the multiplex PCR reads anew with MiXCR; each CDR3 protein has one entry. This sample carries hundreds of thousands of distinct CDR3 sequences, roughly two fifths of them seen once, and the ten largest clones take 44%. Other autoimmune diseases, uncontrolled infections, pregnancy or lactation led to the exclusion of patients. Sample: peripheral blood. The genes are TRBV25-1 and TRBJ1-6, with D uncertain. The receptor was derived from an adult man with Graves' ophthalmopathy. The CDR3 DNA reads TGTGCCAGCAGTCCCTCCCGACCCATCACCGGGGATTCACCCCTCCACTTT. This sequence encodes CASSPSRPITGDSPLHF.